What follows is one T cell receptor (beta chain) and its context. These data originate in a study of blood T cell repertoires in COVID-19. As for the study in general: Sites across the United States, Italy and Spain contributed samples from acute and convalescent COVID-19. Nucleic acid was either cDNA or gDNA, and it came from T cells, B-cell-depleted T cells, or PBMCs.

As processed by the authors: Amplification of reference gene primers provided the estimated nucleated cell counts. Clones were read by immunoSEQ multiplex PCR, and TCRdb kept only the in-frame ones, dropping some. V and J calls and clone size are copied from that table; D and trimming were computed from the DNA. The data contain 5,500 to 6,000 clones, 86% of them singletons. CDR1 and CDR2 (germline): SNHLY, FYNNEI. V was pared by 2 bases and J by 6 bases, with 5 bases of the junction left unmatched. The CDR3 totals 15 residues. This TCR came from a human donor in a cohort sampled during active COVID-19. The specimen sequenced was peripheral blood. The chain carries TRBV2 and TRBJ1-4, with TRBD1 identical over 8 bases. CDR3 protein: CASSEQGARDEKLFF. For the CDR3, the DNA is TGTGCCAGCAGTGAACAGGGGGCGCGGGATGAAAAACTGTTTTTT.